This TCR beta chain was captured in a study of blood T cell repertoires in COVID-19. Germline V gene lookup returns CDR1 GTSNPN and CDR2 SVGIG (reference sequence). This CDR3 is 14 amino acids long. V lost 1 base and J lost 1, with 10 bases in between. In the source study's methods: Amplification of reference gene primers was used by the study to estimate nucleated cell counts. Sequencing used immunoSEQ multiplex PCR; TCRdb keeps in-frame clones, though not all of them. V, J and clone size are taken as reported in that table, and D and trimming were inferred from the DNA itself. The sample has hundreds of thousands of clones; 86% are singletons. Adults between roughly 18 and 100 years of age took part from under 25 US areas. In the 2 weeks before study entry, exposed participants met a COVID-19 case, which was PCR-confirmed or clinician-diagnosed.

The source is a woman in her 30s who had been exposed to COVID-19. The specimen was PBMCs or T cells enriched from blood (not recorded which). This chain uses TRBV30 with TRBJ1-1; a possible D gene is TRBD1 (6 bases). This chain's CDR3 is CAWSAGTPNTEAFF. The CDR3 region has the DNA TGTGCCTGGAGTGCAGGGACACCGAACACTGAAGCTTTCTTT.